These T cell receptor beta chains were read from a single sample in a study of CD8 T cells in ankylosing spondylitis. One entry per CDR3 protein, called by TCRdb with MiXCR from the 5' RACE reads. The table includes approximately 140,000 distinct CDR3 sequences, approximately 9.7% detected once. The specimen was blood, either unsorted or a sorted T cell fraction (not recorded which). The receptors originated from a male donor with ankylosing spondylitis or in good health (not recorded which). Each CDR3 is given with its conserved first and last residue. D genes are given only for firm matches.

15,TRBV20-1,TRBD2,TRBJ2-7,CSARDGRERPYEQYF
15,TRBV15,TRBD2,TRBJ2-3,CATSVLAGGTDTQYF
11,TRBV20-1,.,TRBJ2-3,CSAPLQGAQYF
12,TRBV12-3/TRBV12-4,.,TRBJ2-5,CASSRTEETQYF
12,TRBV9,.,TRBJ1-2,CASRAGVYGYTF
13,TRBV20-1,TRBD2,TRBJ2-5,CSVKREPRETQYF
15,TRBV20-1,.,TRBJ2-1,CSARERVISYNEQFF
15,TRBV20-1,.,TRBJ2-5,CSAIRRGLGQETQYF
15,TRBV20-1,TRBD2,TRBJ2-5,CSARDLTSGRKTQYF
14,TRBV7-8,TRBD1,TRBJ2-5,CASSSQGIGETQYF
14,TRBV10-2,TRBD2,TRBJ2-5,CASRLAGGMETQYF
14,TRBV20-1,TRBD2,TRBJ2-7,CSAMTSGTVYEQYF
13,TRBV5-1,TRBD1,TRBJ2-7,CASSSETGDEQYF
12,TRBV29-1,.,TRBJ2-2,CSVEEDTGELFF
15,TRBV7-9,.,TRBJ2-2,CASSSTYRNTGELFF
13,TRBV5-1,.,TRBJ1-1,CASSLHLDTEAFF
16,TRBV12-3/TRBV12-4,TRBD2,TRBJ2-4,CASSPIAGRAKNIQYF
14,TRBV24-1,.,TRBJ1-1,CATSAGGLNTEAFF
18,TRBV20-1,TRBD2,TRBJ2-2,CSARDKVWGTSGTGELFF
15,TRBV20-1,TRBD2,TRBJ2-1,CSARNLAEAYNEQFF
13,TRBV20-1,.,TRBJ2-3,CSALVGSADTQYF
15,TRBV6-2/TRBV6-3,.,TRBJ2-7,CASSPPRLYLAEQYF
17,TRBV7-2,TRBD1,TRBJ2-3,CASSYRGRGRDADTQYF
17,TRBV7-2,TRBD2,TRBJ2-7,CASSSPEREIFAYEQYF
15,TRBV7-8,TRBD2,TRBJ2-7,CASSLGFAGAYEQYF
12,TRBV5-1,.,TRBJ1-3,CASTNSMGLVYF
14,TRBV9,TRBD1,TRBJ2-5,CASSAGQGDETQYF
15,TRBV12-3/TRBV12-4,TRBD2,TRBJ2-2,CASRGSGRRTGELFF
14,TRBV19,.,TRBJ2-7,CASSPGSTIYEQYF
15,TRBV12-3/TRBV12-4,TRBD2,TRBJ2-1,CASNLRPSGANEQFF
15,TRBV20-1,.,TRBJ2-7,CSARDRNSAAYEQYF
12,TRBV29-1,.,TRBJ2-3,CSVVTSTDTQYF
14,TRBV12-3/TRBV12-4,.,TRBJ1-6,CASTLRGEYSPLHF
15,TRBV29-1,TRBD2,TRBJ2-1,CSVHAGVVSYNEQFF
13,TRBV11-2,TRBD1,TRBJ2-5,CASSRDRKETQYF
13,TRBV29-1,.,TRBJ2-1,CSVDSIQGKKQFF
14,TRBV12-3/TRBV12-4,.,TRBJ1-1,CASSSSQVNTEAFF
14,TRBV7-8,.,TRBJ1-5,CASSLAGSNQPQHF
14,TRBV12-3/TRBV12-4,.,TRBJ1-1,CARGTGKKGTEAFF
15,TRBV4-2,.,TRBJ2-5,CASSQGGLGQETQYF
15,TRBV5-1,TRBD1,TRBJ1-2,CASSLVVGGDYGYTF
11,TRBV28,.,TRBJ2-3,CATSSTDTQYF